Described below is a single T cell receptor beta chain sequence and its context. In its sample, this clonotype was seen many times. Its antigen remains undetermined. Within one base of it there is no much larger clone, and no base qualities were kept. Moderately to severely active disease, a Clinical Activity Score of at least 3, a NOSPECS grade of at least 4, and a duration under 3 months were present in ophthalmopathy patients. Patients with uncontrolled infections, other autoimmune diseases, pregnancy or lactation were excluded. Diagnoses were established on the basis of clinical symptoms, serum thyroxine and TRAb, thyroid ultrasound, and orbital computed tomography. PBMCs were separated from 10 ml of fresh peripheral blood using Ficoll-Paque density gradient centrifugation. Trizol reagent was used to extract total RNA, and RNA quality was then checked on an Agilent 2100 Bioanalyzer. The data were obtained in a study of T cells in Graves' hyperthyroidism and ophthalmopathy (dated by TCRdb to the late 2010s). The study in broad terms: Peripheral blood samples were taken at the time of initial diagnosis, prior to any treatment. According to the paper, TCR Vbeta CDR3 sequencing was carried out on some 130 peripheral blood samples, which came from under 50 ophthalmopathy, roughly 75 hyperthyroidism and approximately 17 progressor patients. The 100 discovery patients were divided at random into training and test sets in a 7:3 ratio. Once sampling was done, hyperthyroidism patients were given methimazole at a starting dose of 30 mg daily, whereas ophthalmopathy patients were given high-dose intravenous methylprednisolone. An independent validation cohort of 18 to 20 hyperthyroidism patients and 17 patients who later progressed to ophthalmopathy tested prospective prediction of ophthalmopathy. A discovery cohort of about 100 patients, 43 with Graves' ophthalmopathy and 55 to 60 with stable Graves' hyperthyroidism, was used to find distinguishing TCR V-J signatures. Thyroid tissue and blood T-cell repertoires from about 6 Graves' hyperthyroidism patients were also compared in the study. On the study overall, not on this receptor specifically: In validation, the model predicted progression to ophthalmopathy a median of roughly 6.2 months before onset, with around 70% sensitivity and around 76% specificity. Most expanded thyroid clonotypes (frequency above 0.001) were also found in blood, which suggests that blood repertoires may mirror thyroid immune responses. No statistical method was used to set the sample size in advance, and investigators knew the group allocation. A 13 V-J signature model separated ophthalmopathy from stable hyperthyroidism, with nearly 90% sensitivity and just under 84% specificity in cross-validation and 80%/75% in testing.

V is clipped by 0 bases and J by 7 bases, and the sequence between their germline boundaries is 7 bases long. In the germline V gene (reference sequence), CDR1 corresponds to LNHNV and CDR2 to YYDKDF. From the cysteine up to the phenylalanine, the CDR3 has a length of 13 residues. The CDR3 DNA has 39 bases and is translated from base 1. TCR beta CDR3 regions were amplified from RNA transcripts. For the first round of RT-PCR on the TCR CDR3, the HTBI primer set was used together with the Qiagen OneStep RT-PCR kit. Libraries were constructed in a second round of multiplex PCR, after which size selection and purification were performed. Paired-end sequencing of the libraries was performed with 100 bp reads on an Illumina HiSeq2000. In the source study's methods: SOAPnuke was used to process the raw data, with reads discarded if the reads contained adapters or uncalled bases, had a mean Phred below 15, or lacked an exact constant-primer or identifier match. High-quality paired reads were merged with COPE v1.2.5, and unique nucleotide sequences were defined as clonotypes. MiTCR v1.1 was used to align clonotypes to the IMGT TRBV, TRBD and TRBJ reference segments. The analysis included only V-J combinations with a frequency above 0.0001, which together covered over 98% of the repertoires. A TCS score was defined as the ratio of F50 (clonal expansion) to E x V (chaos), with BLOSUM62-based TCRdist applied between CDR3 peptides within each V-J. Welch's t-statistics and random forest reduced some 510 V-J features to 10 to 15, which were used in a naive Bayes classifier (R e1071). TCRdb reworked the public reads: Q25 trimming with fastp, MiXCR clone assembly, productive beta chains retained. Every entry covers one CDR3 protein and lists the most common genes and DNA from its rows. These V and J calls originate from TCRdb's pipeline instead of the authors' own analysis. Present in this sample are about 350,000 distinct CDR3 sequences, 15% to 20% of which were seen just once. The top ten clonotypes cover 15% to 17% of the sample.

The chain is encoded by TRBV15 joined to TRBJ1-5, with the D gene not clear enough to name. This sequence originates from a woman aged 40 to 50 with Graves' ophthalmopathy. The sample comprised blood. The DNA is as follows: TGTGCCACCAGCAGAGATCGCAGCCAGCCCCAGCATTTT. Its amino acids are CATSRDRSQPQHF.